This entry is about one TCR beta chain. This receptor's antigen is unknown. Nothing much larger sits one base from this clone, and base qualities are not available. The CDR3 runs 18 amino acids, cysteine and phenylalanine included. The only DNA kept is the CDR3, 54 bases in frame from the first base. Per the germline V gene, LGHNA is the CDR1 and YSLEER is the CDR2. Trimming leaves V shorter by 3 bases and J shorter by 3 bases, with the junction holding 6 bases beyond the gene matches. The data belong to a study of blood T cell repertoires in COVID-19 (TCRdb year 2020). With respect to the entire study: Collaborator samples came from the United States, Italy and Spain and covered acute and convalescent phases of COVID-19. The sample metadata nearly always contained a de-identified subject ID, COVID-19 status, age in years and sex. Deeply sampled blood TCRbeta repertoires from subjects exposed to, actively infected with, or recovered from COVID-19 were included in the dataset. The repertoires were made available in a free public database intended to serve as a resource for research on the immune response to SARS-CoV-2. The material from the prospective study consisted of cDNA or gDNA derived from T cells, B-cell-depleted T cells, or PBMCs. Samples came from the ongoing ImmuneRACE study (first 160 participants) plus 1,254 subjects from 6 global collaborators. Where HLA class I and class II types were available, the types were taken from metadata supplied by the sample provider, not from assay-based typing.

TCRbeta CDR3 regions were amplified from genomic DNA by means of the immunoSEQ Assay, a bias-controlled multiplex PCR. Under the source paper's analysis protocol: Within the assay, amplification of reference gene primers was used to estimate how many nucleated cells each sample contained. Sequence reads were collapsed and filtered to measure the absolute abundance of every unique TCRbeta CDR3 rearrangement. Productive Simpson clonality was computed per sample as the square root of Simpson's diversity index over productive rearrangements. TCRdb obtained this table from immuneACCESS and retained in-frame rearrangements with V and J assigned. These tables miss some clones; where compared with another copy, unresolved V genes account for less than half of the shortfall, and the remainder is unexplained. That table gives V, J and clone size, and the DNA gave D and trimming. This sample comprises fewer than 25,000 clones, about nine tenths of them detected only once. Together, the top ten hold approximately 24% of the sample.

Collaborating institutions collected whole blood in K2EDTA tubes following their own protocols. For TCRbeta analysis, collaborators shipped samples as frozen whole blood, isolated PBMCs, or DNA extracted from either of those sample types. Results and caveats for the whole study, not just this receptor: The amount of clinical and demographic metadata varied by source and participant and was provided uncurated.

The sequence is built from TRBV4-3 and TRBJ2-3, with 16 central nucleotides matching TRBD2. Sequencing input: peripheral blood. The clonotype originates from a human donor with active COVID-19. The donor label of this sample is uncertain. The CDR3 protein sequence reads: CASSQGLAGGPGTDTQYF. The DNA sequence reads TGCGCCAGCAGCCAGGGACTAGCGGGAGGGCCCGGAACAGATACGCAGTATTTT.